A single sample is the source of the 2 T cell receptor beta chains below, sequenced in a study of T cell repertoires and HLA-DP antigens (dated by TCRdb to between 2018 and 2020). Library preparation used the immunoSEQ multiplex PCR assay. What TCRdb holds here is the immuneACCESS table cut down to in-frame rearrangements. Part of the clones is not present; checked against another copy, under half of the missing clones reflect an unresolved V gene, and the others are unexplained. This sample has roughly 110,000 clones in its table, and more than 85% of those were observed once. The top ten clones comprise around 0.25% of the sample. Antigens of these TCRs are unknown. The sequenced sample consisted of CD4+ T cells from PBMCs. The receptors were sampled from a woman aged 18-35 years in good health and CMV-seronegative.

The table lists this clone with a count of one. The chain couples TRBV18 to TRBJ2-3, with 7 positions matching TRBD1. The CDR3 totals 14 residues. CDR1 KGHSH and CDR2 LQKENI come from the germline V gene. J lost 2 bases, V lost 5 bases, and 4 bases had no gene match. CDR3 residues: CASSTGDDTDTQYF. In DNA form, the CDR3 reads TGTGCCAGCTCAACAGGGGATGACACAGATACGCAGTATTTT. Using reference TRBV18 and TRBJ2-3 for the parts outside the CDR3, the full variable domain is NAGVMQNPRHLVRRRGQEARLRCSPMKGHSHVYWYRQLPEEGLKFMVYLQKENIIDESGMPKERFSAEFPKEGPSILRIQQVVRGDSAAYFCASSTGDDTDTQYFGPGTRLTVL.

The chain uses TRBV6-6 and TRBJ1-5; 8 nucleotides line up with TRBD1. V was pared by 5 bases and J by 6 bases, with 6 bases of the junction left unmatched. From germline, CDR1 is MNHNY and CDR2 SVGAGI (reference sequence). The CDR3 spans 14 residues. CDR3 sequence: CASSQGAGGQPQHF. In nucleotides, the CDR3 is TGTGCCAGCAGTCAGGGGGCCGGGGGTCAGCCCCAGCATTTT.